A single sample is the source of the 3 T cell receptor beta chains below, sequenced in a study of cytomegalovirus exposure and HLA in healthy donors. Primers: 60 Vbeta forward and 13 Jbeta reverse. Repertoires were generated with immunoSEQ multiplex PCR, while TCRdb's copy carries only in-frame clones and drops some. The sample contains around 200,000 clones, 70% to 75% of which appear only once. Sample: PBMCs. Receptor source: a young man in good health and CMV-seropositive.

The CDR3 sequence is CASSPGSLDNEQFF. In nucleotides, the CDR3 is TGTGCCAGCAGCCCGGGAAGTTTAGATAATGAGCAGTTCTTC. The V and J genes are TRBV2 and TRBJ2-1; D might be TRBD2 (5 bases). Trimming removed 6 bases from V and 7 bases from J, with 16 bases in between. The CDR3 covers 14 residues. CDR1 and CDR2 from the germline V gene are SNHLY and FYNNEI.

The chain recombines TRBV4-3 with TRBJ2-7, with TRBD2 identical over 8 bases. Germline CDR1 reads LGHNA; CDR2 reads YSLEER. V was pared by 4 bases and J by 1 base, with 12 bases of the junction left unmatched. The CDR3 contains 17 residues. Here the CDR3 DNA reads TGCGCCAGCAGCCCCCAAGGGGTCGGGGGGGGATCCTACGAGCAGTACTTC. It translates to CASSPQGVGGGSYEQYF.

This clone showed up just a few times. Here the CDR3 reads CASSPTGGYQETQYF. The CDR3 region has the DNA TGTGCCAGCAGTCCTACAGGGGGCTACCAAGAGACCCAGTACTTC. The V gene is TRBV11-1, the J gene TRBJ2-5; 9 bases match TRBD1. The trim removed 6 bases at V and 0 bases at J, leaving 5 bases unmatched. CDR3 length: 15 amino acids. Germline V gene lookup returns CDR1 SGHAT and CDR2 FQDESV (reference sequence).